This T cell receptor beta chain was sequenced during a study of cytomegalovirus exposure and HLA in healthy donors. Overall study: As an earlier analysis found, 150 million to 200 million T cells yielded fewer than 130 million unique TCR beta sequences. Study results and caveats: HLA restriction was apparent for most CMV-associated TCR beta chains in a later analysis.

Both 60 Vbeta primers and 13 Jbeta primers went into the PCR. The table came from immunoSEQ multiplex PCR; TCRdb's copy has only in-frame clones and leaves some out. The data hold over 100,000 clones, with 75% to 80% observed a single time. About this clone: The antigen is not known.

This TCR derives from a man aged 55 to 70 in good health and CMV-seropositive. The sample consisted of PBMCs.

CDR3 nucleotides: TGCGCCAGCAGCCGTCCATCGGGACAGCTTAGTAACTATGGCTACACCTTC. As protein: CASSRPSGQLSNYGYTF. The chain joins TRBV4-1 to TRBJ1-2, with TRBD1 matching 7 bases. The CDR3 is 17 residues long. The trim removed 4 bases at V and 1 base at J, leaving 12 bases unmatched. Germline assignment: CDR1 MGHRA and CDR2 YSYEKL.